This T cell receptor beta chain was captured by sequencing in a study of blood T cell repertoires in COVID-19. About the research overall: Collection of acute and convalescent COVID-19 samples took place in the United States, Italy and Spain.

V was clipped by 1 base and J by 8 bases; unmatched bases: 2. Per germline, CDR1 MGHRA and CDR2 YSYEKL. The CDR3 totals 13 residues. Seattle researchers signed up patients amid active infection and tracked them longitudinally. Assay: immunoSEQ multiplex PCR; the TCRdb copy retains only in-frame clones and omits some. The sample records a few hundred thousand clones, nearly 90% being singletons. The chain joins TRBV4-1 to TRBJ2-1; 7 bases line up with TRBD1. Sequenced: peripheral blood. The source of this sequence is a middle-aged woman with COVID-19, enrolled during active disease. CDR3: CASSQGQGHEQFF. DNA of the CDR3: TGCGCCAGCAGCCAAGGACAGGGACATGAGCAGTTCTTC.